The T cell receptor beta chain described here comes from a study of T cells in Graves' hyperthyroidism and ophthalmopathy. Study-wide results and limits: Peripheral blood also featured most of the thyroid clonotypes expanded above 0.001.

Thyroid ultrasound and orbital computed tomography, with clinical symptoms and serum thyroxine and TRAb, informed diagnoses. Comment on this clonotype: Its antigen remains unidentified.

TCR beta CDR3 regions were amplified from RNA. TCR CDR3 regions were first amplified by RT-PCR with HTBI primers. Using its own MiXCR run on the multiplex PCR reads, TCRdb lists one record per CDR3 protein. The sample yields a few hundred thousand distinct CDR3 sequences, 15% to 20% seen once. The receptor comes from a young woman with Graves' ophthalmopathy. Sequencing was performed on blood.

CDR3 nucleotide sequence: TGTGCCAGTAGTAACAGGGTCGGGGAGCTGTTTTTT. It is translated as CASSNRVGELFF. The rearrangement uses TRBV19 and TRBJ2-2; D perhaps matches TRBD1 (6 bases). This CDR3 is built from 12 residues. Germline V gene sequence: CDR1 LNHDA, CDR2 SQIVND (reference sequence). V lost 4 bases and J 7 bases, leaving 7 bases between the germline ends. The variable domain in full, completed from reference TRBV19 and TRBJ2-2, reads DGGITQSPKYLFRKEGQNVTLSCEQNLNHDAMYWYRQDPGQGLRLIYYSQIVNDFQKGDIAEGYSVSREKKESFPLTVTSAQKNPTAFYLCASSNRVGELFFGEGSRLTVL.